This T cell receptor (beta chain) was retrieved from a study of early T cells in non-severe SARS-CoV-2 infection. The V gene's germline CDR1 is SEHNR and CDR2 FQNEAQ (reference sequence). CDR3 size: 15 residues. Trimming left V 3 bases short and J 6 bases short, with 15 bases between. In its sample, this clonotype was seen many times. TCRdb reanalysed the 5' RACE reads using MiXCR and keeps one entry per CDR3 protein. The table shows approximately 20,000 distinct CDR3 sequences, with approximately 5% occurring only once. V gene TRBV7-9 combines with J gene TRBJ2-1, with a weak D call TRBD1 (7 bases). This receptor was identified in an adult who was a healthcare worker with PCR-confirmed SARS-CoV-2 infection or an uninfected control (not recorded which). The source material was whole blood. CDR3 sequence: CASSFFRGVGNEQFF. Here the CDR3 DNA reads TGTGCCAGCAGCTTTTTCAGGGGGGTTGGCAATGAGCAGTTCTTC.